These 9 T cell receptor beta chains originate from one sample sequenced in a study of OX40 agonist ivuxolimab in advanced cancers. Sequencing used immunoSEQ multiplex PCR; TCRdb keeps in-frame clones, though not all of them. The sample lists 8,000 or so clones; 90% were seen once. Sequencing was performed on CD4+ or CD8+ T cells sorted from blood, taken in a trial of the OX40 agonist ivuxolimab. Source of these receptors: an adult with an advanced solid tumor such as melanoma, head and neck, liver or kidney cancer.

The rearrangement joins TRBV7-9 to TRBJ2-5; D perhaps matches TRBD2 (6 bases). V dropped 10 bases and J dropped 2 bases, with 20 bases sitting between them. This CDR3 comprises 15 residues. Germline values: CDR1 SEHNR, CDR2 FQNEAQ (reference sequence). The CDR3 sequence: CATTGELEKQETQYF. The CDR3 region has the DNA TGTGCCACCACGGGGGAGCTGGAAAAACAAGAGACCCAGTACTTC. The full variable domain, in which reference TRBV7-9 and TRBJ2-5 provide the parts outside the CDR3, is DTGVSQNPRHKITKRGQNVTFRCDPISEHNRLYWYRQTLGQGPEFLTYFQNEAQLEKSRLLSDRFSAERPKGSFSTLEIQRTEQGDSAMYLCATTGELEKQETQYFGPGTRLLVL.

J is TRBJ1-6 and V is TRBV10-2; possibly TRBD1 for D (5 bases). This CDR3 spans 15 amino acids. V was pared by 0 bases and J by 10 bases, with 13 bases between. The germline CDR1 and CDR2 sequences are WSHSY and SAAADI. In DNA form, the CDR3 reads TGCGCCAGCAGTGAGTCCCGCCGGGGGGTCTCACCCCTCCACTTT. It codes for CASSESRRGVSPLHF.

This clone has only a few counts. The chain uses TRBV9 and TRBJ2-1, with TRBD2 identical over 11 bases. The ends lost 2 bases at V and 4 bases at J; junction bases unmatched: 5. CDR1 SGDLS and CDR2 YYNGEE come from the germline V gene. The CDR3 totals 16 residues. The CDR3 loop reads CASSVRTSGYYNEQFF. CDR3 coding DNA: TGTGCCAGCAGCGTTCGGACTAGCGGGTATTACAATGAGCAGTTCTTC.

The chain combines TRBV2 with TRBJ1-1, with D possibly being TRBD1 (6 bases). The germline gives CDR1 SNHLY, CDR2 FYNNEI. Trimming shortened V by 1 base and J by 0 bases, and 15 bases separated the two germline ends. The CDR3 contains 17 residues. The CDR3, as DNA: TGTGCCAGCAGTGAAGGAACAGGGTGGAGACTGAACACTGAAGCTTTCTTT. Its protein product is CASSEGTGWRLNTEAFF.

This clone has only a few counts. The rearrangement joins TRBV19 to TRBJ2-7; weak D call: TRBD2 (5 bases). V lost 3 bases, J lost 2 bases, and 11 bases lay in between. Germline V gives CDR1 LNHDA, CDR2 SQIVND (reference sequence). The CDR3 length is 14 residues. The CDR3 DNA is TGTGCCAGTAGTATGGGGAGAGGACCCTACGAGCAGTACGTC. Residues: CASSMGRGPYEQYV.

The table lists this clone with a count of one. The rearrangement links TRBV18 to TRBJ2-5, with 9 nucleotides matching TRBD1. The ends lost 5 bases at V and 7 bases at J; junction bases unmatched: 5. CDR1 is KGHSH and CDR2 is LQKENI in the germline V gene. The CDR3 runs to 13 residues. CDR3 sequence (DNA): TGTGCCAGCTCAGCGACAGGGGGTTGGACCCAGTACTTC. Translating it yields CASSATGGWTQYF.

This clone occurred once. This chain uses TRBV30 with TRBJ1-4; 9 nucleotides align to TRBD1. CDR3 length: 14 residues. V was pared by 1 base and J by 9 bases, with 6 bases of the junction left unmatched. Germline CDR1 and CDR2: GTSNPN and SVGIG (reference sequence). The CDR3: CAWSARDREKKLFF. CDR3 coding DNA: TGTGCCTGGAGTGCCCGGGACAGGGAGAAAAAACTGTTTTTT.

The chain links TRBV5-1 to TRBJ2-5; 11 bases are a match to TRBD2. From germline, CDR1 is SGHRS and CDR2 YFSETQ. Unmatched junction bases numbered 7, after V lost 0 bases and J lost 0 bases. This CDR3 is 18 amino acids long. The CDR3 spells CASSLESWTSGYQETQYF. As DNA, the CDR3 is TGCGCCAGCAGCTTGGAGAGTTGGACTAGCGGGTACCAAGAGACCCAGTACTTC.

The chain links TRBV7-9 to TRBJ1-3; 7 bases match TRBD1. The V and J ends lost 6 bases and 1 base, in that order; junction bases with no gene match: 12. The CDR3 runs 17 residues. The germline V gene has CDR1 SEHNR and CDR2 FQNEAQ (reference sequence). The CDR3 bases are TGTGCCAGCAGTTCTAACAGGGGATCTTTGTCTGGAAACACCATATATTTT. Protein product: CASSSNRGSLSGNTIYF. The whole variable domain, filled in from reference TRBV7-9 and TRBJ1-3, reads DTGVSQNPRHKITKRGQNVTFRCDPISEHNRLYWYRQTLGQGPEFLTYFQNEAQLEKSRLLSDRFSAERPKGSFSTLEIQRTEQGDSAMYLCASSSNRGSLSGNTIYFGEGSWLTVV.